The 28 T cell receptor beta chains below were found in one sample sequenced in a study of CD8 T cells in ankylosing spondylitis. TCRdb used MiXCR to reprocess the 5' RACE reads, holding one entry per CDR3 protein. This table has some 140,000 distinct CDR3 sequences, 7% to 9% appearing once. The sequencing sample was made of synovial fluid, either unsorted or a sorted T cell fraction (not recorded which). Every receptor here comes from a male donor with ankylosing spondylitis.

The sample holds many counts of this clonotype. V and J are TRBV7-2 and TRBJ1-5; the D is unclear. Looked up from germline, CDR1 is SGHTA and CDR2 is FQGNSA. The V end was cut by 1 base, the J end by 2 bases, with 9 bases between. The CDR3 is made up of 15 amino acids. CDR3 region: CASSLGRSGNQPQHF. CDR3 in DNA: TGTGCCAGCAGCTTAGGGAGGAGCGGCAATCAGCCCCAGCATTTT.

CDR3 in DNA: TGCAGTGCTAGGATCTCGTCGAGCGAGACCCAGTACTTC. Translated: CSARISSSETQYF. The V gene is TRBV20-1, the J gene TRBJ2-5; D is uncertain. This CDR3 contains 13 residues. The germline V and J ends were trimmed by 3 bases and 5 bases, with 13 bases remaining between them. CDR1 is DFQATT, CDR2 SNEGSKA, per germline (reference sequence).

At least ten counts were recorded for this clonotype. This chain uses TRBV5-5 with TRBJ2-7; 7 bases fit TRBD1. The CDR3 runs to 14 residues. The V segment lost 3 bases and the J segment 0 bases; nucleotides outside the gene matches: 3. Germline V gives CDR1 SGHKS, CDR2 YYEKEE (reference sequence). CDR3 DNA: TGTGCCAGCAGCTACCGGGACAGCTCCTACGAGCAGTACTTC. Translation gives CASSYRDSSYEQYF.

At least ten counts were recorded for this clonotype. The gene calls are TRBV20-1 and TRBJ2-1, with TRBD1 matching over 7 bases. V trimming: 5 bases; J trimming: 4 bases; junction bases outside the gene matches: 8. This CDR3 has 14 amino acids. CDR1 and CDR2 from the germline V gene are DFQATT and SNEGSKA (reference sequence). CDR3: CSARTGTEYNEQFF. The CDR3 bases are TGCAGTGCTCGTACCGGGACAGAATACAATGAGCAGTTCTTC.

This clonotype was recorded at least ten times. J is TRBJ1-5 and V is TRBV28; 12 bases fit TRBD1. The CDR3 sequence is 16 residues long. The germline V gene encodes CDR1 MDHEN and CDR2 SYDVKM. V trimming: 8 bases; J trimming: 5 bases; junction bases outside the gene matches: 10. The CDR3 is CASGHPGTGGDQPQHF. The DNA for the CDR3 is TGTGCCAGCGGTCACCCCGGGACAGGGGGCGATCAGCCCCAGCATTTT.

The chain links TRBV20-1 to TRBJ1-4; TRBD1 is a possible D gene (6 bases). Trimming took 8 bases from V and 7 from J, leaving 14 bases between them. CDR1 is DFQATT, CDR2 SNEGSKA, per germline (reference sequence). The CDR3 is 12 residues long. CDR3 bases: TGCAGTTCAGGGGTGAGCGGTGAAAAACTGTTTTTT. Translated: CSSGVSGEKLFF.

This clonotype was detected only a few times. The CDR3 DNA reads as TGTGCCAGCAGTTCTGAGGGCGGGGGTTATCTCGGGGAGCTGTTTTTT. Amino acid sequence: CASSSEGGGYLGELFF. The genes are TRBV6-4 and TRBJ2-2, with TRBD2 matching 7 bases. The ends lost 5 bases at V and 7 bases at J; junction bases unmatched: 13. Germline V gene sequence: CDR1 MRHNA, CDR2 SNTAGT. This CDR3 spans 16 amino acids.

This clonotype was detected many times. The V and J genes are TRBV4-3 and TRBJ2-2, with D unclear. Germline CDR1 and CDR2: LGHNA and YSLEER. The CDR3 has 17 residues. V shed 4 bases and J shed 5 bases, with 20 bases lying between them. Here the CDR3 reads CASSRAVALGRTGELFF. The CDR3, as DNA: TGCGCCAGCAGCCGGGCTGTGGCCCTTGGAAGGACCGGGGAGCTGTTTTTT.

This clonotype was seen repeatedly, ten times or more. The V gene is TRBV3-1, the J gene TRBJ2-1; 12 nucleotides match TRBD2. Germline CDR1 LGHDT, CDR2 YNNKEL (reference sequence). Trimming cost V 1 base and J 10 bases; bases outside gene matches: 11. This CDR3 is 17 amino acids long. As DNA, the CDR3 is TGTGCCAGCAGCCAAGCAATGACTAGCGGGAGTGTTAGGGAGCAGTTCTTC. Amino acids: CASSQAMTSGSVREQFF.

This clonotype has more than one count but fewer than ten. The rearrangement links TRBV4-2 to TRBJ1-6; no firm D call. Germline loops: CDR1 LGHNA, CDR2 YNFKEQ. Between the trimmed V and J ends, which lost 0 bases and 10 bases, there was a span of 7 bases. The CDR3 spans 13 residues. CDR3 sequence reads: CASSQERRSPLHF. The CDR3 coding sequence is TGTGCCAGCAGCCAAGAAAGGCGCTCACCCCTCCACTTT.

The sample holds many counts of this clonotype. This chain connects TRBV5-1 to TRBJ1-2; D is undetermined. There are 13 residues in the CDR3. V lost 2 bases and J lost 8, with 13 bases in between. Germline CDR1 reads SGHRS; CDR2 reads YFSETQ. The CDR3 DNA reads as TGCGCCAGCAGCTTTGAAGTAGGGCGAGGCTACACCTTC. Translated: CASSFEVGRGYTF.

This clonotype was detected ten times or more. The chain joins TRBV7-2 to TRBJ2-7; weak D call: TRBD1 (6 bases). Per germline, CDR1 SGHTA and CDR2 FQGNSA. The CDR3 covers 15 residues. V was shortened by 1 base and J by 3 bases, with 13 bases between the two germline ends. This CDR3 reads CASSLVTGGIYEQYF. The CDR3 nucleotides read TGTGCCAGCAGCTTAGTGACAGGCGGAATCTACGAGCAGTACTTC.

Ten or more counts support this clonotype. The chain recombines TRBV6-5 with TRBJ1-4; TRBD1 might be the D (5 bases). Trimming took 0 bases from V and 4 from J, leaving 12 bases between them. The CDR3 covers 16 residues. Germline V CDR1 and CDR2: MNHEY, SVGAGI. The CDR3 DNA is TGTGCCAGCAGTTACTCTTGGGGGAGCCGTAATGAAAAACTGTTTTTT. This encodes CASSYSWGSRNEKLFF.

This clonotype was counted between two and nine times. This chain connects TRBV9 to TRBJ2-5; TRBD2 matches 10 bases. Germline CDR1 reads SGDLS; CDR2 reads YYNGEE. This CDR3 is built from 16 residues. After removal of 0 bases from V and 5 bases from J, the junction contained 7 bases not matched to a gene. The CDR3 bases are TGTGCCAGCAGCGTAGGCAATAGCGGGGGGATCGAGACCCAGTACTTC. Residues: CASSVGNSGGIETQYF.

This clonotype appeared many times. The chain joins TRBV12-3 or TRBV12-4 to TRBJ2-2; D is ambiguous. CDR3 length equals 12 residues. V lost 7 bases and J 6 bases, leaving 9 bases between the germline ends. The CDR3 DNA follows: TGTGCCAGCACGGCGGAGTCCGGGGAGCTGTTTTTT. Protein product: CASTAESGELFF.

The CDR3 region has the DNA TGTGCCAGCTCACCACGGATACAGGCCTTTTCCTACGAGCAGTACTTC. Protein sequence: CASSPRIQAFSYEQYF. The V call is TRBV18, the J call TRBJ2-7; D may be TRBD1 (5 bases). The germline V and J ends were trimmed by 1 base and 1 base, with 14 bases remaining between them. Germline assignment: CDR1 KGHSH and CDR2 LQKENI. The CDR3 consists of 16 residues. The full variable domain, in which reference TRBV18 and TRBJ2-7 provide the parts outside the CDR3, is NAGVMQNPRHLVRRRGQEARLRCSPMKGHSHVYWYRQLPEEGLKFMVYLQKENIIDESGMPKERFSAEFPKEGPSILRIQQVVRGDSAAYFCASSPRIQAFSYEQYFGPGTRLTVT.

This clonotype was recorded a few times. This chain joins TRBV18 and TRBJ1-1; TRBD1 matches 9 bases. This CDR3 spans 15 amino acids. The ends lost 6 bases at V and 2 bases at J; junction bases unmatched: 7. Per the germline V gene, CDR1 is KGHSH and CDR2 is LQKENI. The CDR3 spells CASSKRTGDNTEAFF. The CDR3 nucleotides read TGTGCCAGCTCTAAACGGACAGGGGATAACACTGAAGCTTTCTTT. Full variable domain (missing parts from reference TRBV18 and TRBJ1-1): NAGVMQNPRHLVRRRGQEARLRCSPMKGHSHVYWYRQLPEEGLKFMVYLQKENIIDESGMPKERFSAEFPKEGPSILRIQQVVRGDSAAYFCASSKRTGDNTEAFFGQGTRLTVV.

This chain connects TRBV18 to TRBJ2-5, with 8 bases identical to TRBD2. Germline values: CDR1 KGHSH, CDR2 LQKENI. V was clipped by 6 bases and J by 2 bases; unmatched bases: 8. CDR3 length: 15 amino acids. CDR3 amino acids: CASSPDRLAQETQYF. As DNA, the CDR3 is TGTGCCAGCTCCCCCGATCGACTAGCGCAAGAGACCCAGTACTTC.

CDR3 sequence reads: CASSLGASGEYNEQFF. CDR3 nucleotides: TGTGCCAGCAGCTTGGGCGCTAGCGGGGAGTACAATGAGCAGTTCTTC. V and J are TRBV5-5 and TRBJ2-1, with 9 bases matching TRBD2. V trimming: 0 bases; J trimming: 4 bases; junction bases outside the gene matches: 5. CDR1 SGHKS and CDR2 YYEKEE come from the germline V gene (reference sequence). The length of the CDR3 is 16 residues.

This clonotype was found many times. The chain couples TRBV7-2 to TRBJ2-3, with D maybe TRBD2 (5 bases). Per germline, CDR1 SGHTA and CDR2 FQGNSA. The V end was cut by 2 bases, the J end by 3 bases, with 9 bases between. There are 14 residues in the CDR3. The CDR3 sequence is CASSLTRATDTQYF. The DNA of the CDR3 is TGTGCCAGCAGCTTAACTAGAGCAACAGATACGCAGTATTTT.

Only a few counts were recorded for this clonotype. This chain uses TRBV7-9 with TRBJ2-7; D might be TRBD1 or TRBD2, each matching 5 bases. The CDR3 has 15 residues. Germline-derived CDR1 and CDR2 are SEHNR and FQNEAQ (reference sequence). V lost 2 bases and J lost 6, with 17 bases in between. The CDR3 sequence: CASSLNSRETAEQYF. CDR3 in DNA: TGTGCCAGCAGCTTAAACTCCAGGGAGACGGCCGAGCAGTACTTC.

This clonotype has ten or more counts. The chain employs TRBV5-1 and TRBJ2-4, with D tentatively TRBD1 (5 bases). CDR1 and CDR2 (germline): SGHRS, YFSETQ. Deletions cut 5 bases from V and 7 bases from J, with 13 bases between. The CDR3 contains 13 residues. The CDR3 nucleotides are TGCGCCAGCAGTGGGGCCGGGTTGAACATTCAGTACTTC. Translated, it gives CASSGAGLNIQYF.

This clonotype was recorded a few times. The chain joins TRBV4-1 to TRBJ2-2, with TRBD1 matching 10 bases. V was clipped by 6 bases and J by 6 bases; unmatched bases: 7. The CDR3 loop spans 15 amino acids. The germline gives CDR1 MGHRA, CDR2 YSYEKL. The CDR3 spells CASSPGTGDPGELFF. The CDR3 nucleotides are TGCGCCAGCAGTCCCGGGACAGGGGACCCCGGGGAGCTGTTTTTT.

This chain links TRBV6-2 or TRBV6-3 with TRBJ1-2; D not certain. Germline V gives CDR1 MNHEY, CDR2 SVGEGT. Trimming took 2 bases from V and 1 from J, leaving 5 bases between them. The CDR3 runs to 13 residues. The CDR3 spells CASSYGNNYGYTF. For the CDR3, the DNA is TGTGCCAGCAGTTACGGCAATAACTATGGCTACACCTTC.

This clonotype has a count of ten or more. V and J are TRBV5-1 and TRBJ2-1; D remains ambiguous. The CDR3 length is 17 residues. Germline V lookup: CDR1 SGHRS, CDR2 YFSETQ. Trimming took off 0 bases at V and 0 bases at J, with 13 bases between the two ends. This chain's CDR3 is CASSLGRGPSSYNEQFF. DNA for the CDR3: TGCGCCAGCAGCTTGGGGCGAGGTCCCAGCTCCTACAATGAGCAGTTCTTC.

This clonotype was counted at least ten times. This rearrangement joins TRBV27 to TRBJ1-1; maybe TRBD1 (5 bases). Germline V gene lookup returns CDR1 MNHEY and CDR2 SMNVEV (reference sequence). V was shortened by 4 bases and J by 0 bases, with 12 bases between the two germline ends. This CDR3 has 15 amino acids. CDR3 residues: CASSWGRGLNTEAFF. The CDR3 coding sequence is TGTGCCAGCAGTTGGGGACGGGGCTTGAACACTGAAGCTTTCTTT.

This clonotype came up many times. V and J are TRBV7-2 and TRBJ1-1, with TRBD1 as a possible D gene (6 bases). The CDR3 covers 15 residues. Trimming left V 1 base short and J 4 bases short, with 13 bases between. Germline-derived CDR1 and CDR2 are SGHTA and FQGNSA. The CDR3 bases are TGTGCCAGCAGCTTAGAGTCAGGGGTTTTCACTGAAGCTTTCTTT. As protein: CASSLESGVFTEAFF. Combining the CDR3 with reference TRBV7-2 and TRBJ1-1 gives the whole variable domain GAGVSQSPSNKVTEKGKDVELRCDPISGHTALYWYRQSLGQGLEFLIYFQGNSAPDKSGLPSDRFSAERTGGSVSTLTIQRTQQEDSAVYLCASSLESGVFTEAFFGQGTRLTVV.

This clonotype was seen ten or more times. This chain connects TRBV27 to TRBJ2-7; weak D call: TRBD1 (7 bases). V was shortened by 3 bases and J by 4 bases, with 19 bases between the two germline ends. Germline V gene lookup returns CDR1 MNHEY and CDR2 SMNVEV (reference sequence). The CDR3 has 16 residues. In DNA, the CDR3 is TGTGCCAGCAGTTTTCTAAGCGCGACAGGGAGGTACGAGCAGTACTTC. As protein: CASSFLSATGRYEQYF.